This T cell receptor (beta chain) was sequenced in a study of CXCR3-negative and CXCR3-positive naive CD8 T cells. For the study at large: The TRB read total, some 140 million, broke down to about 1.5 +/- 0.3 million reads per library. Study-level results: Naive subsets did not differ in surface CD5, and TRB CDR3 properties served to infer TCR strength. Much lower diversity was found in memory CD8+ cells, while both naive subsets had comparably high diversity. Memory cells diverged, while naive CXCR3-positive and CXCR3-negative cells had similar TRBV-TRBJ usage.

This clonotype is deemed medium-sized (0.01 to 0.1%) by its frequency. Its antigen is currently unknown. With UMI labels, 5' RACE was used to prepare the TRB cDNA libraries. From the 5' RACE reads, TCRdb lists one entry per CDR3 protein and no DNA. The specimen's table records about 43,000 distinct CDR3 sequences. The CDR3 spans 15 residues. Germline V gene sequence: CDR1 SGHVS, CDR2 FQNEAQ. The sample was memory CD8+ T cells from blood. This TCR was sampled from a human donor in good health. Some clones in this sample may be carry-over from other donors' samples. The chain has TRBV7-8 and TRBJ2-7; with no DNA, the TCRdb D assignment of TRBD1 cannot be verified. This chain's CDR3 is CASRLQGAVNYEQYF. Based on the CDR3 plus reference TRBV7-8 and TRBJ2-7, the full variable domain is GAGVSQSPRYKVAKRGQDVALRCDPISGHVSLFWYQQALGQGPEFLTYFQNEAQLDKSGLPSDRFFAERPEGSVSTLKIQRTQQEDSAVYLCASRLQGAVNYEQYFGPGTRLTVT.